The rows below give T cell receptor delta chains drawn from one sample of a study of gamma-delta chains in newborns, infants, children. TCRdb reran clone calling via CATT on the reads. This sample has 14,000 to 15,000 delta-chain clones, with roughly 7% found just once. Sequenced sample: blood. These receptors were obtained from a child who was a newborn, infant or young child, either healthy, febrile or measles-vaccinated (not recorded which). CDR3s include the opening cysteine and the closing phenylalanine or tryptophan. A D gene is named only where the DNA matches it firmly. Some rows mark clone size as missing; the rest say once, few, many or name a class of expanded clone.

TRDD3,.,TRDJ1,TRDV2,CACDTASYWGRVPPDTDKLIF,TGTGCCTGTGACACAGCAAGCTACTGGGGACGCGTACCGCCGGACACCGATAAACTCATCTTT
TRDD3,.,TRDJ3,TRDV2,CACDIVLGGPSTWDTRQMFF,TGTGCCTGTGACATCGTACTGGGGGGACCCAGCACCTGGGACACCCGACAGATGTTTTTC
TRDD3,.,TRDJ3,TRDV2,CACDTVGGSLTPWDTRQMFF,TGTGCCTGTGACACCGTTGGGGGATCTTTGACCCCCTGGGACACCCGACAGATGTTTTTC
TRDD3,.,TRDJ1,TRDV2,CACDALLGDTDKLIF,TGTGCCTGTGACGCCCTACTGGGGGATACCGATAAACTCATCTTT
TRDD3,few,TRDJ3,TRDV2,CACDTVLGDTGSWDTRQMFF,TGTGCCTGTGACACTGTACTGGGGGATACAGGCTCCTGGGACACCCGACAGATGTTTTTC
TRDD3,.,TRDJ3,TRDV2,CACDGLGDKQTRQMFF,TGTGCCTGTGACGGACTGGGGGATAAGCAGACCCGACAGATGTTTTTC
.,many,TRDJ3,TRDV2,CACDTVGPSSWDTRQMFF,TGTGCCTGTGACACCGTGGGGCCTAGCTCCTGGGACACCCGACAGATGTTTTTC
TRDD3,few,TRDJ3,TRDV2,CACDMLGDHSWDTRQMFF,TGTGCCTGTGACATGCTGGGGGATCACTCCTGGGACACCCGACAGATGTTTTTC
TRDD3,.,TRDJ2,TRDV2,CACDKVLGDTLTAQLFF,TGTGCCTGTGACAAAGTACTGGGGGATACTTTGACAGCACAACTCTTCTTT
.,few,TRDJ3,TRDV2,CACDTVGFSWDTRQMFF,TGTGCCTGCGACACCGTGGGGTTTTCCTGGGACACCCGACAGATGTTTTTC
TRDD3,.,TRDJ3,TRDV2,CACDSLLGDPSWDTRQMFF,TGTGCCTGTGACTCCCTACTGGGGGACCCCTCCTGGGACACCCGACAGATGTTTTTC
TRDD3,many,TRDJ3,TRDV2,CACDTAGGYAWDTRQMFF,TGTGCCTGTGACACCGCTGGGGGATATGCCTGGGACACCCGACAGATGTTTTTC
.,few,TRDJ3,TRDV2,CACDKVQMQTWDTRQMFF,TGTGCCTGTGACAAAGTACAAATGCAAACCTGGGACACCCGACAGATGTTTTTC
TRDD3,few,TRDJ3,TRDV2,CACDVLGIKSSWDTRQMFF,TGTGCCTGTGACGTACTGGGGATTAAGAGCTCCTGGGACACCCGACAGATGTTTTTC
TRDD3,few,TRDJ3,TRDV2,CACDTGDTFSWDTRQMFF,TGTGCCTGTGACACGGGGGATACGTTCTCCTGGGACACCCGACAGATGTTTTTC
TRDD3,many,TRDJ2,TRDV2,CACDVLGDMVTAQLFF,TGTGCCTGTGACGTACTGGGGGATATGGTGACAGCACAACTCTTCTTT